In this sample, the clone carrying this T cell receptor beta chain turned up a few times. What it recognizes is unknown. The sample is drawn from a study of T cell repertoires in aging, cancer and after chemotherapy. Study-wide context: Glioblastoma patients receiving temozolomide-based therapy gave paired samples before and after chemotherapy. Study results and caveats: No conclusions about immunological memory after chemotherapy can be drawn from the repertoire data. Untreated cancer patients had significantly lower blood TCR diversity than age-matched healthy donors. Healthy donors lost TCR diversity with age mainly through richness, cancer patients through richness and evenness.

The CDR3 consists of 15 residues. Trimming left V 2 bases short and J 3 bases short, with 14 bases between. CDR1 and CDR2 (germline): MNHEY, SVGEGT. The template was genomic DNA from peripheral blood, not RNA. Multiplex touch-down PCR with TRB-A/B primers amplified rearranged V-D-J TRB sequences. Via MiXCR, TCRdb re-called the multiplex PCR reads, giving one row per CDR3 protein. The sample includes approximately 3,000 distinct CDR3 sequences, 25% to 30% seen only once; the top ten take roughly 4%. The chain joins TRBV6-2 or TRBV6-3 to TRBJ2-7, with D possibly called TRBD1 or TRBD2 (5 bases each). The TCR was taken from a human donor with a solid tumor. The specimen sequenced was blood. The CDR3 loop reads CASSYGGGYLYEQYF. The CDR3 nucleotides are TGTGCCAGCAGTTACGGGGGTGGATACCTCTACGAGCAGTACTTC.